The 31 T cell receptor beta chains in this list originate from one sample, sequenced in a study of radiation and T cells in renal cell carcinoma. The protocol was immunoSEQ multiplex PCR, while the TCRdb copy is restricted to in-frame clones and leaves out a portion. The table includes approximately 100,000 clones, 86% detected once. The time point was: baseline pretreatment blood. Treatment given: 15 Gy SBRT to primary tumor, nephrectomy 4 weeks later. Source: blood, taken from a patient whose treatment included radiotherapy and nephrectomy. The receptors derive from a man aged 50 or older with renal cell carcinoma.

The table lists this clone with a count of one. V gene TRBV29-1 combines with J gene TRBJ2-1; no definite D call. CDR3 length: 13 residues. Deletions cut 5 bases from V and 2 bases from J, with 10 bases between. Germline assignment: CDR1 SQVTM and CDR2 ANQGSEA. As DNA, the CDR3 is TGCAGCGTTTGGGTGGTACCCTACAATGAGCAGTTCTTC. The encoded protein is CSVWVVPYNEQFF.

In the case of this clone: Other DNA sequences in this specimen translate into the identical CDR3. This rearrangement joins TRBV7-2 to TRBJ2-5, with 7 bases that match TRBD1. V shed 5 bases and J 2 bases; nucleotides not matched to a gene: 2. Germline V gene sequence: CDR1 SGHTA, CDR2 FQGNSA. The CDR3 runs 13 residues. The CDR3 bases are TGTGCCAGCAGCCGGGACAGACAAGAGACCCAGTACTTC. Amino acids: CASSRDRQETQYF.

CDR3 amino acids: CASSSGNNYGYTF. The CDR3 DNA reads as TGTGCCAGCAGTTCCGGGAATAACTATGGCTACACCTTC. V gene TRBV27 combines with J gene TRBJ1-2; no definite D call. V was trimmed by 4 bases and J by 1 base, leaving 7 bases between them. Germline values: CDR1 MNHEY, CDR2 SMNVEV (reference sequence). CDR3 size: 13 residues.

The gene calls are TRBV30 and TRBJ1-1, with D perhaps matching TRBD1 (5 bases). CDR1 is GTSNPN, CDR2 SVGIG, per germline (reference sequence). Deletions cut 8 bases from V and 2 bases from J, with 15 bases between. CDR3 length: 13 amino acids. The CDR3 DNA reads TGTGCCCGGGGGGTTGGGGTAAACACTGAAGCTTTCTTT. It yields the protein CARGVGVNTEAFF.

This clone is a singleton in its sample. The chain joins TRBV6-1 to TRBJ1-5; 12 bases are shared with TRBD1. CDR1 is MNHNS, CDR2 SASEGT, per germline. Trimming took 8 bases from V and 6 from J; bases not matched to a gene: 8. This CDR3 spans 15 amino acids. The CDR3 sequence is CASWGGQGAVQPQHF. The CDR3, as DNA: TGTGCCAGCTGGGGGGGACAGGGGGCTGTTCAGCCCCAGCATTTT.

This rearrangement joins TRBV5-1 to TRBJ2-5, with D possibly matching TRBD1 (6 bases). The CDR3 loop spans 16 amino acids. Between the trimmed V and J ends, which lost 1 base and 1 base, there was a span of 14 bases. CDR1 SGHRS and CDR2 YFSETQ come from the germline V gene. CDR3 residues: CASSLSPGQSQETQYF. The CDR3 region has the DNA TGCGCCAGCAGCTTGTCCCCCGGACAGAGCCAAGAGACCCAGTACTTC.

The chain carries TRBV2 and TRBJ2-2; D unclear. V shed 8 bases and J shed 6 bases, with 13 bases lying between them. The CDR3 runs 13 residues. CDR1 SNHLY and CDR2 FYNNEI come from the germline V gene. Here the CDR3 reads CASSSEVAGELFF. The CDR3 bases are TGTGCCAGCTCGTCCGAGGTCGCCGGGGAGCTGTTTTTT.

V is TRBV11-2 and J is TRBJ1-2; 9 bases line up with TRBD1. With 4 bases clipped from V and 1 base from J, the junction kept 4 bases outside the gene matches. Per germline, CDR1 SGHAT and CDR2 FQNNGV. The CDR3 runs 15 residues. The CDR3 region is CASSSGQGSNYGYTF. The CDR3 nucleotides are TGTGCCAGCAGCTCGGGACAGGGCAGTAACTATGGCTACACCTTC.

The V call is TRBV28, the J call TRBJ1-5, with D unclear. V was shortened by 7 bases and J by 5 bases, with 15 bases between the two germline ends. The CDR3 has 14 amino acids. The germline CDR1 and CDR2 sequences are MDHEN and SYDVKM. Here the CDR3 DNA reads TGTGCCAGCACCAAAAGAGAGGGAGATCAGCCCCAGCATTTT. Translation: CASTKREGDQPQHF.

The V and J genes are TRBV7-2 and TRBJ2-3; D unclear. CDR1 and CDR2 from the germline V gene are SGHTA and FQGNSA. The germline V and J ends were trimmed by 0 bases and 6 bases, with 10 bases remaining between them. The CDR3 consists of 14 residues. The CDR3 region has the DNA TGTGCCAGCAGCTTAGCCTTGGGGTTCGATACGCAGTATTTT. Protein sequence: CASSLALGFDTQYF.

The chain uses TRBV4-3 and TRBJ1-4; 7 bases are shared with TRBD1. This CDR3 contains 14 residues. Germline V gene sequence: CDR1 LGHNA, CDR2 YSLEER. V was clipped by 1 base and J by 8 bases; unmatched bases: 4. The CDR3 DNA is TGCGCCAGCAGCCAAGGACAGGGATGGGAAAAACTGTTTTTT. This translates into CASSQGQGWEKLFF.

The chain employs TRBV28 and TRBJ1-3; D may be TRBD1 (5 bases). The CDR3 has 14 amino acids. Germline values: CDR1 MDHEN, CDR2 SYDVKM. V gave up 5 bases and J gave up 4 bases, with 12 bases separating them. The CDR3: CASSRLAGGNTIYF. The CDR3 DNA follows: TGTGCCAGCAGTCGCTTGGCAGGGGGAAACACCATATATTTT.

This clone was seen a single time. This chain joins TRBV5-1 and TRBJ1-6, with D maybe TRBD1 (6 bases). Germline V gives CDR1 SGHRS, CDR2 YFSETQ. V shed 4 bases and J shed 4 bases, with 9 bases lying between them. This CDR3 comprises 14 residues. In nucleotides, the CDR3 is TGCGCCAGCAGCGAGGACAGATATAATTCACCCCTCCACTTT. This gives the protein CASSEDRYNSPLHF.

CDR3 DNA sequence: TGTGCCAGCAGCGTAGGGGTACTAGCGGGATCTTACGAGCAGTACTTC. It yields the protein CASSVGVLAGSYEQYF. The gene calls are TRBV9 and TRBJ2-7, with TRBD2 matching 10 bases. Germline V lookup: CDR1 SGDLS, CDR2 YYNGEE. V was pared by 0 bases and J by 4 bases, with 7 bases of the junction left unmatched. This CDR3 is 16 amino acids long. Supplemented by reference TRBV9 and TRBJ2-7, the full variable domain reads DSGVTQTPKHLITATGQRVTLRCSPRSGDLSVYWYQQSLDQGLQFLIQYYNGEERAKGNILERFSAQQFPDLHSELNLSSLELGDSALYFCASSVGVLAGSYEQYFGPGTRLTVT.

The CDR3, as DNA: TGTGCCAGTAGCATGTACCCTTCCGGGACTACCGCCTACAATGAGCAGTTCTTC. It encodes CASSMYPSGTTAYNEQFF. The chain carries TRBV19 and TRBJ2-1; 7 bases match TRBD2. Germline-derived CDR1 and CDR2 are LNHDA and SQIVND (reference sequence). The J segment lost 2 bases and the V segment lost 6 bases, leaving 16 bases of the junction unmatched. CDR3 length: 18 amino acids. Drawing the rest from reference TRBV19 and TRBJ2-1, the complete variable domain is DGGITQSPKYLFRKEGQNVTLSCEQNLNHDAMYWYRQDPGQGLRLIYYSQIVNDFQKGDIAEGYSVSREKKESFPLTVTSAQKNPTAFYLCASSMYPSGTTAYNEQFFGPGTRLTVL.

The chain carries TRBV28 and TRBJ1-5; perhaps TRBD1 as D (6 bases). Trimming shortened V by 5 bases and J by 5 bases, and 16 bases separated the two germline ends. The CDR3 loop spans 15 amino acids. CDR1 is MDHEN, CDR2 SYDVKM, per germline. CDR3 protein: CASSGGRGMDQPQHF. The CDR3 DNA is TGTGCCAGCAGTGGGGGGCGGGGAATGGATCAGCCCCAGCATTTT.

The chain links TRBV27 to TRBJ2-3, with D perhaps TRBD1 or TRBD2 (5 bases each). Germline CDR1 and CDR2: MNHEY and SMNVEV (reference sequence). The CDR3 spans 14 residues. V was trimmed by 3 bases and J by 9 bases, leaving 16 bases between them. The CDR3 is CASSLVSGRTTQYF. The CDR3 nucleotides read TGTGCCAGCAGTTTGGTGAGCGGTAGGACAACGCAGTATTTT.

This chain links TRBV4-2 with TRBJ2-1, with D maybe TRBD2 (7 bases). Germline V CDR1 and CDR2: LGHNA, YNFKEQ. V was pared by 4 bases and J by 2 bases, with 15 bases between. CDR3 length: 16 amino acids. CDR3 nucleotide sequence: TGTGCCAGCAGCCTACTTCGGGGGGCAACCTACAATGAGCAGTTCTTC. Protein product: CASSLLRGATYNEQFF.

This chain joins TRBV9 and TRBJ1-2; D possibly corresponds to TRBD1 (5 bases). Germline-derived CDR1 and CDR2 are SGDLS and YYNGEE. CDR3 length: 17 amino acids. V was trimmed by 0 bases and J by 2 bases, leaving 17 bases between them. CDR3 DNA: TGTGCCAGCAGCGTAGGAGGTGGGGCAGCTATAAACTATGGCTACACCTTC. This sequence encodes CASSVGGGAAINYGYTF.

The chain uses TRBV30 and TRBJ1-2, with D hard to call. Trimming cost V 1 base and J 2 bases, with 8 bases left between them. Germline-derived CDR1 and CDR2 are GTSNPN and SVGIG (reference sequence). CDR3 length equals 13 residues. CDR3 DNA: TGTGCCTGGAGTGCGACGGTGAACTATGGCTACACCTTC. It yields the protein CAWSATVNYGYTF. Full variable domain (remainder filled in from reference TRBV30 and TRBJ1-2): SQTIHQWPATLVQPVGSPLSLECTVEGTSNPNLYWYRQAAGRGLQLLFYSVGIGQISSEVPQNLSASRPQDRQFILSSKKLLLSDSGFYLCAWSATVNYGYTFGSGTRLTVV.

The gene calls are TRBV28 and TRBJ2-1; the D is unclear. Germline CDR1 reads MDHEN; CDR2 reads SYDVKM. CDR3 length: 17 amino acids. Trimming removed 3 bases at V and 2 bases at J, with 17 bases between. This CDR3 reads CASSLVVTAKAYNEQFF. As DNA, the CDR3 is TGTGCCAGCAGTTTGGTAGTAACAGCTAAGGCCTACAATGAGCAGTTCTTC.

The chain links TRBV27 to TRBJ2-2, with D possibly matching TRBD1 (6 bases). This CDR3 is 14 amino acids long. Trimming removed 10 bases at V and 6 bases at J, with 18 bases between. Germline V gene lookup returns CDR1 MNHEY and CDR2 SMNVEV (reference sequence). DNA for the CDR3: TGTGCCACCTGGGACACTCCTTACTCCGGGGAGCTGTTTTTT. It encodes CATWDTPYSGELFF.

The chain carries TRBV5-1 and TRBJ2-5; D is unclear. Germline V lookup: CDR1 SGHRS, CDR2 YFSETQ. CDR3 length: 15 residues. Trimming left V 0 bases short and J 2 bases short, with 11 bases between. The CDR3 DNA is TGCGCCAGCAGCTTGGTTGGATATCGGCAAGAGACCCAGTACTTC. Translating gives CASSLVGYRQETQYF.

This chain connects TRBV27 to TRBJ1-5; D remains unclear. V was pared by 3 bases and J by 6 bases, with 12 bases between. The CDR3 is made up of 14 amino acids. Germline V gene data show CDR1 as MNHEY and CDR2 as SMNVEV (reference sequence). CDR3 nucleotide sequence: TGTGCCAGCAGTTTGGAAAAGGGTTTTCAGCCCCAGCATTTT. Protein sequence: CASSLEKGFQPQHF.

This clone was counted a single time. The rearrangement uses TRBV5-1 and TRBJ2-1; D is uncertain. Germline values: CDR1 SGHRS, CDR2 YFSETQ. Trimming cost V 0 bases and J 5 bases, with 12 bases left between them. The CDR3 contains 15 residues. The CDR3 loop reads CASSLVQNLNNEQFF. In DNA, the CDR3 is TGCGCCAGCAGCTTGGTGCAGAATTTGAACAATGAGCAGTTCTTC.

The V gene is TRBV19, the J gene TRBJ1-4; tentative D call: TRBD1 (5 bases). Trimming left V 6 bases short and J 0 bases short, with 14 bases between. This CDR3 is built from 16 residues. Germline lookup yields CDR1 LNHDA and CDR2 SQIVND (reference sequence). CDR3 sequence: CASRMIPGATNEKLFF. CDR3 sequence (DNA): TGTGCCAGTAGGATGATTCCGGGGGCAACTAATGAAAAACTGTTTTTT.

The genes are TRBV5-1 and TRBJ2-2, with D possibly being TRBD1 (7 bases). V was trimmed by 3 bases and J by 0 bases, leaving 18 bases between them. CDR3 length equals 18 residues. Germline lookup yields CDR1 SGHRS and CDR2 YFSETQ. The CDR3 loop is CASSYWRGQLPNTGELFF. As DNA, the CDR3 is TGCGCCAGCAGCTATTGGAGGGGACAGCTCCCGAACACCGGGGAGCTGTTTTTT.

J is TRBJ1-1 and V is TRBV6-1; 9 bases align to TRBD1. CDR1 and CDR2 from the germline V gene are MNHNS and SASEGT. The CDR3 sequence is 15 residues long. V was clipped by 7 bases and J by 7 bases; unmatched bases: 13. The CDR3 reads CASKTGTGTRSEAFF. In DNA form, the CDR3 reads TGTGCCAGCAAGACCGGGACAGGGACGCGCAGTGAAGCTTTCTTT.

This chain connects TRBV7-3 to TRBJ1-1, with a possible D match to TRBD1 (6 bases). V was cut by 5 bases and J by 4 bases, with 17 bases left in between. The CDR3 extends over 15 amino acids. CDR1 and CDR2 from the germline V gene are SGHTA and FQGTGA. CDR3 residues: CASSRGGIWCTEAFF. For the CDR3, the DNA is TGTGCCAGCAGCCGAGGGGGGATTTGGTGCACTGAAGCTTTCTTT. Based on the CDR3 plus reference TRBV7-3 and TRBJ1-1, the full variable domain is GAGVSQTPSNKVTEKGKYVELRCDPISGHTALYWYRQSLGQGPEFLIYFQGTGAADDSGLPNDRFFAVRPEGSVSTLKIQRTERGDSAVYLCASSRGGIWCTEAFFGQGTRLTVV.

The chain carries TRBV7-9 and TRBJ2-5, with D maybe TRBD1 (6 bases). The germline gives CDR1 SEHNR, CDR2 FQNEAQ (reference sequence). This CDR3 contains 15 residues. The V end was cut by 3 bases, the J end by 4 bases, with 15 bases between. Here the CDR3 DNA reads TGTGCCAGCAGCTTTCCCCTCGTAGGGGGAGAGACCCAGTACTTC. The encoded protein is CASSFPLVGGETQYF.

With regard to this clone: This same CDR3 is encoded by further DNA sequences in the sample. DNA for the CDR3: TGTGCCAGCAGTGAACAGGGGGCGGACTATGGCTACACCTTC. As protein: CASSEQGADYGYTF. The chain employs TRBV2 and TRBJ1-2, with 8 bases that match TRBD1. Per the germline V gene, CDR1 is SNHLY and CDR2 is FYNNEI. The junction had 2 bases not matched to a gene; V was cut back by 2 bases and J by 3 bases. This CDR3 has 14 amino acids.